The rows below give T cell receptor beta chains drawn from one sample of a study of regulatory T cells in long-lasting Graves disease. MiXCR was run by TCRdb on the multiplex PCR reads, yielding one entry per CDR3 protein. The repertoire holds under 450,000 distinct CDR3 sequences, with around 22% as singletons. Sequenced material: peripheral blood mononuclear cells (PBMCs), taken when the disease was refractory, from a patient treated with antithyroid drugs. These receptors all come from a female donor with Graves disease. Each CDR3 is given without its conserved first and last residue. Fields, in order: V gene, D gene, CDR3 protein. D genes are given only for firm matches.

TRBV7-3	NA	ASSETGSSGELF
TRBV2	NA	ASTRTLDNYGYT
TRBV7-2	NA	ASSLHTYAVNTEAF
TRBV5-5	NA	ASAKDPGAGNTIY
TRBV7-9	TRBD1	ASSTTGGGEKLF
TRBV29-1	TRBD2	SVVGGRAYQETQY
TRBV11-3	TRBD2	ATLGRERQETQY
TRBV4-1	NA	ASRASGGVGYNEQF
TRBV5-1	NA	ASSLKGGQPQH
TRBV27	TRBD2	ASSPTSSSGSYEQY
TRBV12-3/TRBV12-4	NA	ASSQRQSSYEQY
TRBV30	NA	AWSVNSHEKLF
TRBV11-2	NA	ASSLGHRDKETQY
TRBV30	NA	AWSSRNRGGYT
TRBV2	TRBD1	ASSDTGGAETQY
TRBV28	NA	ASSYTFPYEQY
TRBV2	TRBD1	ASSDRGTYEQY
TRBV18	NA	ASSKVKNTGELF
TRBV2	TRBD1	ASSEKTGDNQPQH
TRBV28	TRBD1	ASTHGQGPYEQY
TRBV5-1	TRBD2	ASSLFTSGSEQF
TRBV19	NA	ASMRDANYGYT
TRBV28	NA	ASSLGDFQETQY
TRBV7-9	NA	ASSPPTGDVNTEAF
TRBV28	TRBD2	ASSPWFSGTTTDTQY
TRBV6-7	NA	ARRTRLEERGILREQY
TRBV6-2/TRBV6-3	NA	ASSYSVIRIARNYEQY
TRBV10-3	NA	AISDDWRGSGANVLT
TRBV20-1	NA	SAPERETQY
TRBV28	TRBD1	ASSPYRGSHEQF
TRBV2	TRBD1	ASSKGTGSQETQY
TRBV18	NA	ASSPKHLGGTDTQY
TRBV6-1	NA	ASRGGQDSRNTEAF
TRBV20-1	NA	SAEGEASTYEQY
TRBV28	NA	ASSLHFPESGANVLT